This entry concerns a single T cell receptor (beta chain). This sample was included in a study of blood T cell repertoires in COVID-19. Study information: Material from acute and convalescent COVID-19 was sourced from the United States, Italy and Spain. Sample material is recorded as cDNA or gDNA derived from T cells, B-cell-depleted T cells, or PBMCs.

Per the authors' pipeline: Estimated nucleated cell counts came from reference gene primer amplification. Sequenced by immunoSEQ multiplex PCR; TCRdb stores in-frame clones only, minus some. That table supplies the V and J calls and clone size; D and trimming were determined from the DNA. The sample consists of more than 200,000 clones, around 83% of them appearing once. This CDR3 is built from 17 residues. Germline V gene lookup returns CDR1 WSHSY and CDR2 SAAADI. V shed 10 bases and J 7 bases; nucleotides not matched to a gene: 20. The TCR sequence derives from a man aged 40-49 years with active or convalescent COVID-19. The chain uses TRBV10-2 and TRBJ2-1; 9 bases are a match to TRBD2. The specimen was peripheral blood. CDR3 sequence reads: CATDPQGGREVYNEQFF. The CDR3 nucleotides read TGCGCCACCGACCCGCAAGGCGGGAGGGAGGTATATAATGAGCAGTTCTTC.